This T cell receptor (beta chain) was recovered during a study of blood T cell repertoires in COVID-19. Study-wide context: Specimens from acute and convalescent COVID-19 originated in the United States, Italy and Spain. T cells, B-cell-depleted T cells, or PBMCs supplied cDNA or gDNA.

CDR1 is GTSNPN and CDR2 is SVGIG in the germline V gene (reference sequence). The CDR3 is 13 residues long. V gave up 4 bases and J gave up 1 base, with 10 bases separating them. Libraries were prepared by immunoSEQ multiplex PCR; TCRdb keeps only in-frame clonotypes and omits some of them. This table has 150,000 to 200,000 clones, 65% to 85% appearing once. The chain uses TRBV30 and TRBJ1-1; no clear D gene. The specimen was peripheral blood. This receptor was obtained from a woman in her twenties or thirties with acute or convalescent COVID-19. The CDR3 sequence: CAWNPGSNTEAFF. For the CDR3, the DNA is TGTGCCTGGAATCCGGGATCGAACACTGAAGCTTTCTTT.